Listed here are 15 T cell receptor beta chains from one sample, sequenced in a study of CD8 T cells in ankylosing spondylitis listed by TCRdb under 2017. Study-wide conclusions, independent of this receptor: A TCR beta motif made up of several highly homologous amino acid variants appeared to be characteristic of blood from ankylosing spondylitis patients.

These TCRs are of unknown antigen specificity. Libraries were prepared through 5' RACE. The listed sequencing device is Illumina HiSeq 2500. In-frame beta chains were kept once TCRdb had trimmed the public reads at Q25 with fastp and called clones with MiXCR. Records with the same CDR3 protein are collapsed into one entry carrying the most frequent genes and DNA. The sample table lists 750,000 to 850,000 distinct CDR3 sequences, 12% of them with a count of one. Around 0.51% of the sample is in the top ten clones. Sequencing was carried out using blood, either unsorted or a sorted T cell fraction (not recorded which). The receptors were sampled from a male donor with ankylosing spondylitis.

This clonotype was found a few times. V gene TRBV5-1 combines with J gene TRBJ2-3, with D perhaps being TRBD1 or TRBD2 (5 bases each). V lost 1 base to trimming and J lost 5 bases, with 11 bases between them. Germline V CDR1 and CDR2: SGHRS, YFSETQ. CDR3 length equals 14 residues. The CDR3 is CASSLSVGEDTQYF. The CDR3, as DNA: TGCGCCAGCAGCTTGTCAGTGGGGGAAGATACGCAGTATTTT.

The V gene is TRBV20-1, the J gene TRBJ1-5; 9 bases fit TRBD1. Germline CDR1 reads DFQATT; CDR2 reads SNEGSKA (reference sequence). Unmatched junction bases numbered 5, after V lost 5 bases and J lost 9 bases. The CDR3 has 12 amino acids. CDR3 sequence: CSAQDRGSPQHF. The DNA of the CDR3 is TGCAGTGCTCAGGACAGGGGTTCGCCCCAGCATTTT.

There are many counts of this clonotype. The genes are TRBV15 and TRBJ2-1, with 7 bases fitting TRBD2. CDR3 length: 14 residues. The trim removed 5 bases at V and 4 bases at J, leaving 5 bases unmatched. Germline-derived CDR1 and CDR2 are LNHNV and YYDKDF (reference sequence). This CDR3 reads CATSRSSGYNEQFF. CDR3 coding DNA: TGTGCCACCAGCCGGTCTAGCGGTTACAATGAGCAGTTCTTC.

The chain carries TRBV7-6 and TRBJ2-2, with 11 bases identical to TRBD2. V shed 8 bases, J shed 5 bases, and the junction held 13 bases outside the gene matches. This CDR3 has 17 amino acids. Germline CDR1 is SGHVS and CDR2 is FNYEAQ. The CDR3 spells CASADVVASGGTGELFF. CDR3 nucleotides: TGTGCCAGCGCCGATGTGGTGGCTAGCGGGGGGACCGGGGAGCTGTTTTTT.

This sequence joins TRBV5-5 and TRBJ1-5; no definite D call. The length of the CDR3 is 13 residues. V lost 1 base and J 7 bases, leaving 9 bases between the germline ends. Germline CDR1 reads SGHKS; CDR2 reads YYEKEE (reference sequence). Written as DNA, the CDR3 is TGTGCCAGCAGCTTGATGTCGGAGCAGCCCCAGCATTTT. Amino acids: CASSLMSEQPQHF.

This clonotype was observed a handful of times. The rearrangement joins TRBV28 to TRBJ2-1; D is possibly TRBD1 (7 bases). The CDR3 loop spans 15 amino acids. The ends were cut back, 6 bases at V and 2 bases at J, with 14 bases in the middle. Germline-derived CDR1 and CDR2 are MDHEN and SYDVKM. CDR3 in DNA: TGTGCCAGCAGCCTGACAGGGAGGCCCTACAATGAGCAGTTCTTC. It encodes CASSLTGRPYNEQFF.

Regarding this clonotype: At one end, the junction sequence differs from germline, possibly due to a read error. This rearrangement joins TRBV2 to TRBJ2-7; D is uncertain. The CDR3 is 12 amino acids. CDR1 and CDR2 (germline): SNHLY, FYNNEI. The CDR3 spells CASSEKNYNRVF. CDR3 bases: TGTGCCAGCAGTGAAAAAAATTACAACCGGGTCTTC. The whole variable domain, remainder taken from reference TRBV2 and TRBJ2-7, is EPEVTQTPSHQVTQMGQEVILRCVPISNHLYFYWYRQILGQKVEFLVSFYNNEISEKSEIFDDQFSVERPDGSNFTLKIRSTKLEDSAMYFCASSEKNYNRVFGPGTRLTVT.

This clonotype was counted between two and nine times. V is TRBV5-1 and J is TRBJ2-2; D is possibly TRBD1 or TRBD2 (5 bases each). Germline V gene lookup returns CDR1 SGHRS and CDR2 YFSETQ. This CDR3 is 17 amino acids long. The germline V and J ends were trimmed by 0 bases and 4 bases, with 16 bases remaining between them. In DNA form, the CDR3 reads TGCGCCAGCAGCTTGGTCGGGGCGGACGTGGGCACCGGGGAGCTGTTTTTT. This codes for CASSLVGADVGTGELFF.

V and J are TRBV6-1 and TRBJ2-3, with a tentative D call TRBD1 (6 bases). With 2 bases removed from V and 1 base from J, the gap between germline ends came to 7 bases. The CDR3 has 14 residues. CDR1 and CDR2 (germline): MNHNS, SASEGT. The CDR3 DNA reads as TGTGCCAGCAGTGAAAAGGGGGGCACAGATACGCAGTATTTT. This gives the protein CASSEKGGTDTQYF.

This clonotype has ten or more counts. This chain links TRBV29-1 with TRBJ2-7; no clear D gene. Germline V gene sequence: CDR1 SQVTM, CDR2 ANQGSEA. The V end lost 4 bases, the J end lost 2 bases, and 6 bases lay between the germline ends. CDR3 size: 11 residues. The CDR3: CSVVTTYEQYF. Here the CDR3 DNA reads TGCAGCGTTGTTACTACCTACGAGCAGTACTTC.

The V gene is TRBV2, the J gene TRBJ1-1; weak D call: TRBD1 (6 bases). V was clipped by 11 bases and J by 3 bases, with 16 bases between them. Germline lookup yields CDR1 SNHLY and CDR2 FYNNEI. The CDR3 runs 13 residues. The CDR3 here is CAEMQGRDTEAFF. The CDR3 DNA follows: TGTGCCGAAATGCAGGGGAGGGACACTGAAGCTTTCTTT.

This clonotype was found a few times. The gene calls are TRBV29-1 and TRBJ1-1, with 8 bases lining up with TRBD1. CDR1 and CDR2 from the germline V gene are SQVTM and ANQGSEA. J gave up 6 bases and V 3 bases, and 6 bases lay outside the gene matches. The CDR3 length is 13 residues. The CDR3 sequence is CSVDRQGASEAFF. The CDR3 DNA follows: TGCAGCGTTGACAGGCAGGGGGCCTCTGAAGCTTTCTTT.

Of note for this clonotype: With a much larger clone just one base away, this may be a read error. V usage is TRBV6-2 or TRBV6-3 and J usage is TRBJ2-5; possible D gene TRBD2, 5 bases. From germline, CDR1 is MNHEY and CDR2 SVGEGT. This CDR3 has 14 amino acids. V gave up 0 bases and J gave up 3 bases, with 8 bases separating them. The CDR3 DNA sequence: TGTGCCAGCAGTTACTCGAGGGTCGAAGAGACCCAGTACTTC. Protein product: CASSYSRVEETQYF.

The CDR3 DNA sequence: TGCAGTGCTAGTCGACTAGCGGGAGAGACCCAGTACTTC. It encodes CSASRLAGETQYF. The chain recombines TRBV20-1 with TRBJ2-5; TRBD2 matches at 10 bases. The germline CDR1 and CDR2 sequences are DFQATT and SNEGSKA (reference sequence). The junction had 2 bases not matched to a gene; V was cut back by 3 bases and J by 4 bases. CDR3 length: 13 residues.

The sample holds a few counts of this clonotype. The CDR3 is CSVGVGEVADTQYF. Written as DNA, the CDR3 is TGCAGCGTTGGAGTGGGCGAAGTCGCAGATACGCAGTATTTT. This chain joins TRBV29-1 and TRBJ2-3; D call uncertain. This CDR3 contains 14 residues. V lost 4 bases and J lost 4, with 15 bases in between. The V gene's germline CDR1 is SQVTM and CDR2 ANQGSEA.